This T cell receptor (beta chain) appears in the sequencing data of a study of T cells in localized non-small cell lung cancer. General study results and limits: Among blood samples, higher T cell density accompanied longer overall survival.

Assay: immunoSEQ multiplex PCR; the TCRdb copy retains only in-frame clones and omits some. Here the sample spans 20,000 to 25,000 clones, about 81% being singletons. Trimming cost V 5 bases and J 5 bases; bases outside gene matches: 9. The CDR3 contains 15 residues. CDR1 is MNHNS, CDR2 SASEGT, per germline. Comments on this clone: No antigen is known for it.

This receptor was identified in a man aged 40 to 75 with stage I lung adenocarcinoma. The specimen comprised peripheral blood, sampled before any cancer treatment. The chain has TRBV6-1 and TRBJ2-5; 9 positions agree with TRBD2. The CDR3, as DNA: TGTGCCAGCAGTTCGCCTAGCGGGATATTTGAGACCCAGTACTTC. Amino acid sequence: CASSSPSGIFETQYF.